What follows are 14 T cell receptor beta chains derived from one specimen sequenced in a study of T cells in Graves' hyperthyroidism and ophthalmopathy. RNA transcripts provided the source from which TCR beta CDR3 regions were amplified. During a first-round RT-PCR of the TCR CDR3, the HTBI primer set was used. TCRdb independently ran MiXCR on the multiplex PCR reads; one entry per CDR3 protein. The sample holds roughly 580,000 distinct CDR3 sequences, about half seen once. The sample taken for sequencing was peripheral blood or thyroid tissue (not recorded which). These TCRs come from a woman between 18 and 30 years old with Graves' hyperthyroidism.

Of note for this clonotype: A much larger clone differs by one base, so this may be a read error. Here the CDR3 omits its conserved ending phenylalanine or tryptophan, so a read error is the likely source. This chain links TRBV6-4 with TRBJ2-5; D not resolved. Germline CDR1 reads MRHNA; CDR2 reads SNTAGT. CDR3 length: 12 amino acids. V lost 2 bases and J lost 4, with 5 bases in between. CDR3 protein: CASSDPGETQYS. The CDR3 DNA follows: TGTGCCAGCAGTGACCCAGGAGAGACCCAGTACTCC.

The chain combines TRBV29-1 with TRBJ2-7; 8 nucleotides line up with TRBD1. V lost 5 bases, J lost 3 bases, and 6 bases stayed unmatched. Per the germline V gene, CDR1 is SQVTM and CDR2 is ANQGSEA. CDR3 length equals 13 residues. CDR3 region: CSVTDRGGYEQYF. The DNA of the CDR3 is TGCAGCGTTACCGACAGGGGTGGCTACGAGCAGTACTTC.

The chain joins TRBV7-2 to TRBJ2-7; no reliable D call. In germline, CDR1 is SGHTA, CDR2 FQGNSA. Trimming took off 4 bases at V and 2 bases at J, with 12 bases between the two ends. This CDR3 spans 14 amino acids. The CDR3 region has the DNA TGTGCCAGCAGCTCTACAACTGAGACCTACGAGCAGTACTTC. The encoded protein is CASSSTTETYEQYF.

The chain is built from TRBV7-2 and TRBJ2-5; 7 positions agree with TRBD1. The CDR3 has 15 residues. The germline V gene has CDR1 SGHTA and CDR2 FQGNSA. V was pared by 5 bases and J by 3 bases, with 9 bases of the junction left unmatched. The CDR3 DNA sequence: TGTGCCAGCAGCCTGACAGGGACGGCCAAAGAGACCCAGTACTTC. It yields the protein CASSLTGTAKETQYF.

This clonotype was seen many times. The chain employs TRBV25-1 and TRBJ2-2; the D call may be TRBD1 or TRBD2 (5 bases each). Germline V gives CDR1 MGHDK, CDR2 SYGVNS. The CDR3 sequence is 15 residues long. The V and J ends lost 2 bases and 0 bases respectively, with 7 bases between them. The CDR3 spells CASSELGPNTGELFF. The CDR3 DNA reads as TGTGCCAGCAGTGAACTGGGACCGAACACCGGGGAGCTGTTTTTT. The full variable domain, rest sourced from reference TRBV25-1 and TRBJ2-2, is EADIYQTPRYLVIGTGKKITLECSQTMGHDKMYWYQQDPGMELHLIHYSYGVNSTEKGDLSSESTVSRIRTEHFPLTLESARPSHTSQYLCASSELGPNTGELFFGEGSRLTVL.

The V gene is TRBV29-1, the J gene TRBJ1-2; TRBD1 might be the D (6 bases). Germline V gene data show CDR1 as SQVTM and CDR2 as ANQGSEA. This CDR3 spans 13 amino acids. CDR3 loop: CSSSGGAKDGYTF. In DNA, the CDR3 is TGCAGTTCCAGCGGGGGGGCCAAGGATGGCTACACCTTC.

With respect to this clonotype: A read error may explain this, as a much larger clone is one base away. The chain employs TRBV7-9 and TRBJ2-7; D ambiguous. Germline CDR1 reads SEHNR; CDR2 reads FQNEAQ (reference sequence). CDR3 length equals 13 residues. The CDR3 reads CASSLEGMTEQHF. The CDR3 DNA follows: TGTGCCAGCAGCTTAGAGGGCATGACCGAGCAGCACTTC.

This chain connects TRBV29-1 to TRBJ2-7; 9 nucleotides agree with TRBD1. V was clipped by 6 bases and J by 5 bases; unmatched bases: 2. Germline V gene sequence: CDR1 SQVTM, CDR2 ANQGSEA. The CDR3 extends over 11 amino acids. CDR3 sequence reads: CSVGDRDEQYF. The CDR3 DNA is TGCAGCGTAGGGGACAGGGACGAGCAGTACTTC.

Written as DNA, the CDR3 is TGTGCCAGCAGTGGCTCCGGGGACAGGACAATTCGGGCCCAGTACTTC. It specifies CASSGSGDRTIRAQYF. The J gene is TRBJ2-5, the V gene TRBV25-1, with 8 bases fitting TRBD1. The germline gives CDR1 MGHDK, CDR2 SYGVNS. This CDR3 region has 16 residues. V shed 4 bases and J 9 bases; nucleotides not matched to a gene: 16. Full variable domain (missing parts from reference TRBV25-1 and TRBJ2-5): EADIYQTPRYLVIGTGKKITLECSQTMGHDKMYWYQQDPGMELHLIHYSYGVNSTEKGDLSSESTVSRIRTEHFPLTLESARPSHTSQYLCASSGSGDRTIRAQYFGPGTRLLVL.

V usage is TRBV12-3 or TRBV12-4 and J usage is TRBJ2-7; 10 bases are a match to TRBD2. CDR3 length equals 15 residues. V was clipped by 1 base and J by 6 bases; unmatched bases: 6. The CDR3 nucleotides read TGTGCCAGCAGTTTAGATACTAGCGGGAAAAGCGAGCAGTACTTC. Translating it yields CASSLDTSGKSEQYF.

The chain uses TRBV12-3 or TRBV12-4 and TRBJ2-7; 8 nucleotides align to TRBD2. The CDR3 runs to 14 residues. Germline trimming cut 10 bases from V and 4 bases from J; bases unmatched to any gene: 12. The chain's CDR3 is CAISLAGTLYEQYF. CDR3 nucleotide sequence: TGTGCCATCAGCTTAGCGGGGACTTTGTACGAGCAGTACTTC.

This clonotype was recorded once. It is likely a read error, because the conserved phenylalanine at the end of the CDR3 is missing. Because the CDR3's place on the DNA is in doubt, the DNA is left out and the CDR3 is given as listed by TCRdb. The V call is TRBV7-9, the J call TRBJ1-6. The CDR3 has 8 residues if both end residues are counted. The germline V gene encodes CDR1 SEHNR and CDR2 FQNEAQ (reference sequence). CDR3 region: CASSSTRP.

As for this clonotype: One junction end does not reproduce the germline sequence, and a read error may be involved. This chain joins TRBV20-1 and TRBJ2-5; 11 nucleotides line up with TRBD2. Germline V lookup: CDR1 DFQATT, CDR2 SNEGSKA (reference sequence). This CDR3 has 15 residues. The CDR3 region has the DNA TGCAGTGCTCAAAGACTAGCGGGGAACCAAGAGGCCCAGTACTTC. Encoded protein: CSAQRLAGNQEAQYF.

In this sample, this clonotype turned up a few times. The chain recombines TRBV27 with TRBJ1-2; 7 bases fit TRBD1. The CDR3 is 13 amino acids. V was clipped by 5 bases and J by 4 bases; unmatched bases: 4. The V gene's germline CDR1 is MNHEY and CDR2 SMNVEV (reference sequence). The CDR3 coding sequence is TGTGCCAGCAGTCCAACAGGGGCCTATGGCTACACCTTC. Its protein is CASSPTGAYGYTF.